This TCR beta chain was profiled in a study of blood T cell repertoires in COVID-19. The overall study: In each case, the material was cDNA or gDNA derived from T cells, B-cell-depleted T cells, or PBMCs.

V dropped 2 bases and J dropped 9; count of bases not matched to a gene: 11. The germline CDR1 and CDR2 sequences are SNHLY and FYNNEI. This CDR3 spans 16 amino acids. Libraries were prepared by immunoSEQ multiplex PCR; TCRdb keeps only in-frame clonotypes and omits some of them. The repertoire holds roughly 140,000 clones, with around 87% as singletons. This receptor was identified in a human donor in a cohort sampled during active COVID-19. Input material: peripheral blood. V usage is TRBV2 and J usage is TRBJ2-1, with 9 bases lining up with TRBD2. CDR3 coding DNA: TGTGCCAGCAGTGAACCTAGCGGGACGGCTTTGGGTGAGCAGTTCTTC. Amino acids: CASSEPSGTALGEQFF.